This passage covers 7 T cell receptor beta chains from one sample sequenced in a study of blood T cell repertoires in COVID-19. Sequenced by immunoSEQ multiplex PCR; TCRdb stores in-frame clones only, minus some. The data show approximately 120,000 clones, with roughly four fifths seen just once and about a sixth held by the top ten. Sequenced sample: peripheral blood. The receptors were sampled from a man aged 25 to 40 with COVID-19, enrolled during active disease.

The V gene is TRBV9, the J gene TRBJ2-3; D is possibly TRBD2 (7 bases). This CDR3 has 15 amino acids. From germline, CDR1 is SGDLS and CDR2 YYNGEE. Trimming took off 3 bases at V and 9 bases at J, with 20 bases between the two ends. DNA of the CDR3: TGTGCCAGCAGCGACGGGGGGCCAGATGGGTTAACGCAGTATTTT. Its translation: CASSDGGPDGLTQYF.

This chain uses TRBV5-4 with TRBJ2-5; possible D gene TRBD2, 5 bases. This CDR3 is 13 amino acids long. Germline V lookup: CDR1 SGHNT, CDR2 YYREEE (reference sequence). Trimming removed 2 bases from V and 4 bases from J, with 9 bases in between. CDR3 in DNA: TGTGCCAGCAGCTTCCCTAGCATAGAGACCCAGTACTTC. This codes for CASSFPSIETQYF. Supplemented by reference TRBV5-4 and TRBJ2-5, the full variable domain reads ETGVTQSPTHLIKTRGQQVTLRCSSQSGHNTVSWYQQALGQGPQFIFQYYREEENGRGNFPPRFSGLQFPNYSSELNVNALELDDSALYLCASSFPSIETQYFGPGTRLLVL.

The chain is built from TRBV19 and TRBJ2-1; a weak D match, TRBD1 (6 bases). V lost 4 bases to trimming and J lost 3 bases, with 13 bases between them. The CDR3 consists of 15 residues. Germline V gene data show CDR1 as LNHDA and CDR2 as SQIVND (reference sequence). The CDR3 reads CASSTGVISYNEQFF. CDR3 in DNA: TGTGCCAGTAGTACAGGGGTCATTAGCTACAATGAGCAGTTCTTC. Together with reference TRBV19 and TRBJ2-1, the CDR3 gives the full variable domain: DGGITQSPKYLFRKEGQNVTLSCEQNLNHDAMYWYRQDPGQGLRLIYYSQIVNDFQKGDIAEGYSVSREKKESFPLTVTSAQKNPTAFYLCASSTGVISYNEQFFGPGTRLTVL.

The rearrangement links TRBV9 to TRBJ1-1; 8 nucleotides line up with TRBD1. Germline loops: CDR1 SGDLS, CDR2 YYNGEE. The CDR3 length is 14 residues. V dropped 2 bases and J dropped 4; count of bases not matched to a gene: 4. CDR3 in amino acids: CASSVTGVSTEAFF. Written as DNA, the CDR3 is TGTGCCAGCAGCGTGACAGGGGTGAGCACTGAAGCTTTCTTT.

This clone was counted a single time. V usage is TRBV7-9 and J usage is TRBJ2-3; 11 bases are shared with TRBD2. J was trimmed by 6 bases and V by 1 base; bases with no gene match: 6. Germline lookup yields CDR1 SEHNR and CDR2 FQNEAQ (reference sequence). The CDR3 length is 16 residues. The CDR3 here is CASSLVAGGPWDTQYF. CDR3 nucleotides: TGTGCCAGCAGCTTAGTAGCGGGGGGGCCTTGGGATACGCAGTATTTT. The variable domain in full, completed from reference TRBV7-9 and TRBJ2-3, reads DTGVSQNPRHKITKRGQNVTFRCDPISEHNRLYWYRQTLGQGPEFLTYFQNEAQLEKSRLLSDRFSAERPKGSFSTLEIQRTEQGDSAMYLCASSLVAGGPWDTQYFGPGTRLTVL.

This clone has more than one count but fewer than ten. This sequence joins TRBV30 and TRBJ1-2; 8 bases agree with TRBD1. V was clipped by 0 bases and J by 4 bases; unmatched bases: 7. The CDR3 loop spans 15 amino acids. Germline CDR1 and CDR2: GTSNPN and SVGIG (reference sequence). Here the CDR3 reads CAWSVPGQESYGYTF. The CDR3, as DNA: TGTGCCTGGAGTGTACCGGGACAGGAAAGCTATGGCTACACCTTC. Combining the CDR3 with reference TRBV30 and TRBJ1-2 gives the whole variable domain SQTIHQWPATLVQPVGSPLSLECTVEGTSNPNLYWYRQAAGRGLQLLFYSVGIGQISSEVPQNLSASRPQDRQFILSSKKLLLSDSGFYLCAWSVPGQESYGYTFGSGTRLTVV.

This sequence joins TRBV7-9 and TRBJ2-3; D is perhaps TRBD2 (6 bases). V was trimmed by 6 bases and J by 0 bases, leaving 13 bases between them. The CDR3 loop spans 15 amino acids. The germline gives CDR1 SEHNR, CDR2 FQNEAQ (reference sequence). CDR3 DNA: TGTGCCAGCAGTTTTGGGACTCCGAGCACAGATACGCAGTATTTT. Amino acids: CASSFGTPSTDTQYF.